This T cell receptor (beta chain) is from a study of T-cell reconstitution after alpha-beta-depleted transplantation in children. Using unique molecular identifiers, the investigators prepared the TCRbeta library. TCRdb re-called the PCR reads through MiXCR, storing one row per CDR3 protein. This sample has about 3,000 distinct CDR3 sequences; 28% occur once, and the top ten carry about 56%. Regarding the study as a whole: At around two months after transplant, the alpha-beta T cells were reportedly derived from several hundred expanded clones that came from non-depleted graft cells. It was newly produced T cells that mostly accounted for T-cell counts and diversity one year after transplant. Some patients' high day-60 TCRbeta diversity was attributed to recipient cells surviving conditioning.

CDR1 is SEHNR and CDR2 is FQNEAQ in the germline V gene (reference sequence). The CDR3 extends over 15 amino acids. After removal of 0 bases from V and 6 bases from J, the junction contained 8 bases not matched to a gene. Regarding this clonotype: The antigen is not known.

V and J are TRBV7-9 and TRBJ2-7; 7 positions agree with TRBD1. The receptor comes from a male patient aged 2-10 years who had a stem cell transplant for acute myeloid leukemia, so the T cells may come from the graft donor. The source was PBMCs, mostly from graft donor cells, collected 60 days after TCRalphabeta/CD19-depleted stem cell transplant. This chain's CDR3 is CASSLAGTAGPEQYF. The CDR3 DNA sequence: TGTGCCAGCAGCTTAGCTGGGACAGCTGGGCCCGAGCAGTACTTC.